The source of this T cell receptor (beta chain) is a study of shared clonotypes between healthy human individuals. Method: immunoSEQ multiplex PCR; TCRdb's copy keeps in-frame clones and lacks some. The sample shows about 490,000 clones, over 60% of them seen only once. CDR1 and CDR2 from the germline V gene are MDHEN and SYDVKM. Between the trimmed V and J ends, which lost 5 bases and 4 bases, there was a span of 18 bases. This CDR3 has 16 residues. This clone was seen just once. The source of this sequence is a middle-aged woman in good health. Some clones in this sample may be carry-over from other donors' samples. The sequencing sample was made of PBMCs. This rearrangement joins TRBV28 to TRBJ2-1; the D call may be TRBD1 or TRBD2 (5 bases each). The CDR3 sequence is CASSQVRGPFYNEQFF. In nucleotides, the CDR3 is TGTGCCAGCAGTCAGGTCCGGGGACCTTTTTACAATGAGCAGTTCTTC.